A selection of T cell receptor beta chains follows, all from one sample in a study of shared clonotypes between healthy human individuals. Measured with immunoSEQ multiplex PCR; TCRdb has only the in-frame clones, and not every one. The sample gives about 2.4 million clones, over 85% of which show up once; about 0.34% is in the top ten. The sample comprised naive CD4+ T cells from PBMCs. These receptors were obtained from a young man in good health. Some clones in this sample may be carry-over from other donors' samples. The CDR3 runs from the conserved cysteine through the conserved F or W. Fields, in order: D gene, J gene, V gene, clone size, CDR3 DNA, CDR3 protein. D genes are given only for firm matches. Clone size appears in some rows only: once, few, many, or a class for an expanded clone.

NA	TRBJ1-5	TRBV14	NA	TGTGCCAGCAGCCAGGAGGGCGGCTATAGCAATCAGCCCCAGCATTTT	CASSQEGGYSNQPQHF
NA	TRBJ1-2	TRBV10-3	NA	TGTGCCATCAGTGAGGCAAAACAAACAGCTAACTATGGCTACACCTTC	CAISEAKQTANYGYTF
TRBD2	TRBJ2-2	TRBV2	NA	TGTGCCAGCAGTCCACTAGCGGGAGGGGAGAGAGGCGGGGAGCTGTTTTTT	CASSPLAGGERGGELFF
NA	TRBJ2-5	TRBV30	NA	TGTGCCTGGAGTGTTCTAGCAGTCCAAGAGACCCAGTACTTC	CAWSVLAVQETQYF
NA	TRBJ2-1	TRBV28	NA	TGTGCCAGCAGTTCCTCGGGCTACGGGGGAGATGAGCAGTTCTTC	CASSSSGYGGDEQFF
TRBD1	TRBJ2-7	TRBV29-1	NA	TGCAGCGTTCAAACTCAGGGGGCCCGTCCCTACGAGCAGTACTTC	CSVQTQGARPYEQYF
NA	TRBJ1-3	TRBV2	NA	TGTGCCAGCACCCTAGGCGGGGGGTTCTCTGGAAACACCATATATTTT	CASTLGGGFSGNTIYF
TRBD2	TRBJ2-2	TRBV29-1	NA	TGCAGCGTTCCGACTAGCGGGGGCACCGGGGAGCTGTTTTTT	CSVPTSGGTGELFF
NA	TRBJ2-7	TRBV5-1	NA	TGCGCCAGCAGCTTTGGGACATTCTACGAGCAGTACTTC	CASSFGTFYEQYF
TRBD2	TRBJ2-7	TRBV2	NA	TGTGCCAGCAGTGATTCGCTAGCGGCTCCATACGAGCAGTACTTC	CASSDSLAAPYEQYF
TRBD2	TRBJ2-3	TRBV5-1	NA	TGCGCCAGCAGCCCGCTAGCGGGAGCCGATACGCAGTATTTT	CASSPLAGADTQYF
NA	TRBJ2-2	TRBV15	once	TGTGCCACCAGCCCCCGGGGAACGGGGCTGTTTTTT	CATSPRGTGLFF
TRBD1	TRBJ2-5	TRBV5-1	NA	TGCGCCAGCAGCTTGGGACAGGGTGAGACCCAGTACTTC	CASSLGQGETQYF
NA	TRBJ2-3	TRBV18	NA	TGTGCCAGCTCACGGAGGACTACCCGGGCGGGGGATACGCAGTATTTT	CASSRRTTRAGDTQYF
NA	TRBJ1-1	TRBV28	NA	TGTGCCAGCAGTTTATCCCGTACAGCGATGAACACTGAAGCTTTCTTT	CASSLSRTAMNTEAFF
NA	TRBJ2-1	TRBV5-1	NA	TGCGCCAGCAGCGGCCAGGATGGCGGTGAGCAGTTCTTC	CASSGQDGGEQFF
NA	TRBJ2-7	TRBV5-1	NA	TGCGCCAGCAGCGCTCTTGACACCGAAGGCGAGCAGTACTTC	CASSALDTEGEQYF
NA	TRBJ2-1	TRBV6-5	NA	TGTGCCAGCAGCACACGGGGGAATGAGCAGTTCTTC	CASSTRGNEQFF
TRBD1	TRBJ2-2	TRBV18	NA	TGTGCCAGCTCGGTGGGACAGCTAACCGGGGAGCTGTTTTTT	CASSVGQLTGELFF
NA	TRBJ1-2	TRBV19	NA	TGTGCCAGTACCCCTCGGACCTCCATTGGCTATGGCTACACCTTC	CASTPRTSIGYGYTF
TRBD2	TRBJ2-3	TRBV28	NA	TGTGCCAGCAGGGGGGGATTGGCTAGCGGGAGTGATACGCAGTATTTT	CASRGGLASGSDTQYF
NA	TRBJ1-1	TRBV9	NA	TGTGCCAGCAGCGTAGCTACAGCAAACACTGAAGCTTTCTTT	CASSVATANTEAFF
NA	TRBJ2-5	TRBV2	once	TGTGCCAGCAGTGTAGGAGAGACCCAGTACTTC	CASSVGETQYF
NA	TRBJ1-2	TRBV7-9	NA	TGTGCCAGCAGCTTAGTTGCAGGGGAAGGCTACACCTTC	CASSLVAGEGYTF
NA	TRBJ2-3	TRBV28	NA	TGTGCCAGCAGTTTTGACAGGAACACAGATACGCAGTATTTT	CASSFDRNTDTQYF
TRBD1	TRBJ2-3	TRBV30	once	TGTGCCTGGAGCGATGACAGGGGGACAGATACGCAGTATTTT	CAWSDDRGTDTQYF
NA	TRBJ2-1	TRBV29-1	NA	TGCAGCGTTGTTCACTACGTCAATGAGCAGTTCTTC	CSVVHYVNEQFF
TRBD1	TRBJ2-5	TRBV7-9	NA	TGTGCCAGCAGCTTAGTGGGGGGACAGGGAGAGACCCAGTACTTC	CASSLVGGQGETQYF
NA	TRBJ1-1	TRBV28	NA	TGTGCCAGCAGTTTATCTCCGGGGATGGTGAACACTGAAGCTTTCTTT	CASSLSPGMVNTEAFF
TRBD1	TRBJ1-2	TRBV10-2	NA	TGCGCCAGCAGTGAGTACAACAGGGGCTATGGCTACACCTTC	CASSEYNRGYGYTF
NA	TRBJ1-2	TRBV7-9	few	TGTGCCAGCAGCTTAGGCGGGGGCGGCTACACCTTC	CASSLGGGGYTF
NA	TRBJ1-2	TRBV4-3	NA	TGCGCCAGCAGCCAAGAAAACAGGAACTATGGCTACACCTTC	CASSQENRNYGYTF
TRBD2	TRBJ2-1	TRBV5-1	NA	TGCGCCAGCAGCGCGAGCGGGAGCTCCTACAATGAGCAGTTCTTC	CASSASGSSYNEQFF
TRBD2	TRBJ2-1	TRBV5-4	NA	TGTGCCAGCAGCTCCCAGCGACGGTCGGGAGGGGATGAGCAGTTCTTC	CASSSQRRSGGDEQFF
TRBD1	TRBJ1-3	TRBV19	NA	TGTGCCAGTAGTTCGCCACGCCGGGACAGCTCTGGAAACACCATATATTTT	CASSSPRRDSSGNTIYF
NA	TRBJ1-2	TRBV6-1	NA	TGTGCCAGCAGTGAACAGGGTGTGAACTATGGCTACACCTTC	CASSEQGVNYGYTF
TRBD1	TRBJ1-1	TRBV19	NA	TGTGCCAGTAGTGTTATGGGACAGCCCTTGAACACTGAAGCTTTCTTT	CASSVMGQPLNTEAFF
NA	TRBJ2-2	TRBV9	NA	TGTGCCAGCAGCGTAGAGATATATGGCGCCGGGGAGCTGTTTTTT	CASSVEIYGAGELFF
NA	TRBJ1-4	TRBV18	NA	TGTGCCAGCTCACAACTTCGGGACTCTACTTCGGGGGGTGAAAAACTGTTTTTT	CASSQLRDSTSGGEKLFF
NA	TRBJ2-7	TRBV18	NA	TGTGCCAGCTCACCATTGACAGGCCCTCGCGAGCAGTACTTC	CASSPLTGPREQYF
NA	TRBJ1-2	TRBV5-5	NA	TGTGCCAGCGAGACCCAGACAGCGCTTCGGGGTGGCTACACCTTC	CASETQTALRGGYTF
NA	TRBJ2-2	TRBV18	NA	TGTGCCAGCTCTTCTAGCCGGCCAATGAACACCGGGGAGCTGTTTTTT	CASSSSRPMNTGELFF
NA	TRBJ1-1	TRBV29-1	NA	TGCAGCGTTCGACCGAACACTGAAGCTTTCTTT	CSVRPNTEAFF
TRBD1	TRBJ1-6	TRBV25-1	NA	TGTGCCAGCAGCGGGGCCCTCACAGGGGCGGTTTCACCCCTCCACTTT	CASSGALTGAVSPLHF